These 13 T cell receptor beta chains originate from one sample sequenced in a study of blood T cell repertoires in COVID-19. Here immunoSEQ multiplex PCR was the method, and the copy in TCRdb shows in-frame clones only, minus some. Found here are 100,000 to 150,000 clones, roughly 90% of them singletons; the top ten hold more than 2%. Sequencing input: peripheral blood. The source of these receptors is a man between 65 and 80 years old with active COVID-19.

For this clone: The identical CDR3 is also encoded by other nucleotide sequences in the sample. The chain couples TRBV9 to TRBJ2-5, with TRBD1 matching over 11 bases. This CDR3 is 16 amino acids long. The trim removed 0 bases at V and 1 base at J, leaving 2 bases unmatched. Per germline, CDR1 SGDLS and CDR2 YYNGEE. DNA for the CDR3: TGTGCCAGCAGCGTAGGGGGGACAGGGGGCCAAGAGACCCAGTACTTC. It yields the protein CASSVGGTGGQETQYF.

The rearrangement joins TRBV2 to TRBJ1-4; tentative D call: TRBD1 (6 bases). CDR1 and CDR2 from the germline V gene are SNHLY and FYNNEI. Trimming left V 6 bases short and J 8 bases short, with 13 bases between. The CDR3 covers 13 residues. The DNA of the CDR3 is TGTGCCAGCAGAACAGGGTACGAGGAAAAACTGTTTTTT. Translated, it gives CASRTGYEEKLFF.

A single count supports this clone. V and J are TRBV4-2 and TRBJ2-3; 13 nucleotides match TRBD2. The CDR3 spans 17 residues. The V segment lost 1 base and the J segment 3 bases; nucleotides outside the gene matches: 4. CDR1 and CDR2 (germline): LGHNA, YNFKEQ. This CDR3 is CASSQGRTSGRTDTQYF. The CDR3 coding sequence is TGTGCCAGCAGCCAAGGGCGGACTAGCGGGAGAACAGATACGCAGTATTTT.

V is TRBV28 and J is TRBJ2-1, with 8 nucleotides matching TRBD1. CDR1 is MDHEN and CDR2 is SYDVKM in the germline V gene. Losses at the gene ends were 3 bases for V and 3 bases for J; bases not matched to a gene: 7. This CDR3 contains 16 residues. The CDR3 region has the DNA TGTGCCAGCAGTTTCCTCGACAGGGGTGGCTACAATGAGCAGTTCTTC. Protein: CASSFLDRGGYNEQFF.

The chain has TRBV6-5 and TRBJ2-3, with D possibly being TRBD1 (5 bases). V was shortened by 0 bases and J by 0 bases, with 7 bases between the two germline ends. The CDR3 extends over 15 amino acids. The germline V gene encodes CDR1 MNHEY and CDR2 SVGAGI. CDR3 region: CASSYSAGSTDTQYF. The CDR3 DNA reads as TGTGCCAGCAGTTACTCGGCAGGGAGCACAGATACGCAGTATTTT.

The chain employs TRBV7-2 and TRBJ1-5; possible D gene TRBD1, 6 bases. This CDR3 spans 18 amino acids. CDR1 and CDR2 from the germline V gene are SGHTA and FQGNSA. Trimming cost V 0 bases and J 5 bases, with 20 bases left between them. DNA for the CDR3: TGTGCCAGCAGCTTAGCCAGCCTCCAGGGGAGGGGGTATCAGCCCCAGCATTTT. Encoded protein: CASSLASLQGRGYQPQHF.

This chain joins TRBV27 and TRBJ2-7; possible D gene TRBD1, 6 bases. The CDR3 is 11 residues long. Trimming shortened V by 10 bases and J by 4 bases, and 11 bases separated the two germline ends. Per the germline V gene, CDR1 is MNHEY and CDR2 is SMNVEV (reference sequence). The CDR3 spells CATEQGYEQYF. CDR3 DNA sequence: TGTGCCACCGAACAGGGATACGAGCAGTACTTC.

This chain joins TRBV7-2 and TRBJ2-7; a weak D match, TRBD2 (6 bases). With 4 bases removed from V and 7 bases from J, the gap between germline ends came to 11 bases. This CDR3 region has 12 residues. Germline lookup yields CDR1 SGHTA and CDR2 FQGNSA. In DNA, the CDR3 is TGTGCCAGCAGCTCCGGGGGAGGAGAGCAGTACTTC. It encodes CASSSGGGEQYF.

The gene calls are TRBV3-1 (or the pseudogene TRBV3-2) and TRBJ1-4; D is possibly TRBD1 (5 bases). Germline CDR1 LGHDT, CDR2 YNNKEL (reference sequence). With 4 bases removed from V and 3 bases from J, the gap between germline ends came to 9 bases. This CDR3 has 14 amino acids. The chain's CDR3 is CASSRREANEKLFF. DNA of the CDR3: TGTGCCAGCAGCCGCAGGGAAGCTAATGAAAAACTGTTTTTT.

This clone was seen once. This chain links TRBV5-3 with TRBJ1-1, with D uncertain. TRBV5-3 is given ORF status, its function remaining uncertain. V gave up 5 bases and J gave up 5 bases, with 16 bases separating them. The CDR3 consists of 14 residues. The CDR3 DNA sequence: TGTGCCAGAAGACGCGGCAGCGAGAGAACTGAAGCTTTCTTT. Residues: CARRRGSERTEAFF.

The chain has TRBV24-1 and TRBJ2-3, with 9 bases aligning to TRBD2. CDR3 size: 15 residues. V gave up 1 base and J gave up 5 bases; unmatched junction bases: 3. The V gene's germline CDR1 is KGHDR and CDR2 SFDVKD. The CDR3 sequence is CATSDFGGGGDTQYF. The CDR3 region has the DNA TGTGCCACCAGTGATTTTGGCGGGGGGGGAGATACGCAGTATTTT.

The gene calls are TRBV7-2 and TRBJ2-7; D might be TRBD1 (6 bases). CDR1 is SGHTA, CDR2 FQGNSA, per germline. The CDR3 spans 17 residues. Trimming pared 3 bases from V and 7 bases from J, leaving 25 bases between. The CDR3 loop is CASSFSRRRGSGGEQYF. CDR3 sequence (DNA): TGTGCCAGCAGCTTTAGTCGTCGCAGGGGCTCTGGGGGTGAGCAGTACTTC.

This clone appeared a single time. The chain couples TRBV4-2 to TRBJ2-1; D unclear. The germline gives CDR1 LGHNA, CDR2 YNFKEQ. The CDR3 spans 15 residues. V dropped 0 bases and J dropped 3 bases, with 9 bases sitting between them. Here the CDR3 reads CASSQELAYYNEQFF. Written as DNA, the CDR3 is TGTGCCAGCAGCCAAGAATTAGCCTACTACAATGAGCAGTTCTTC.